What follows are 2 T cell receptor beta chains derived from one specimen sequenced in a study of shared clonotypes between healthy human individuals. Libraries were prepared by immunoSEQ multiplex PCR; TCRdb keeps only in-frame clonotypes and omits some of them. Of 700,000 to 950,000 clones listed, roughly 96% are singletons. Naivety among CD8 cells was defined by CD45RO negativity and positive CCR7 selection, thereby excluding terminally differentiated effector memory CD45RA+ cells. Sequencing was carried out using naive CD8+ T cells sorted from blood. These receptors were obtained from a man aged 25 to 45 in good health.

Here the CDR3 DNA reads TGTGCCGGGGGACAGGGGGGATATGAAAAACTGTTTTTT. Protein product: CAGGQGGYEKLFF. The rearrangement uses TRBV6-5 and TRBJ1-4; 11 bases match TRBD1. CDR1 is MNHEY, CDR2 SVGAGI, per germline. J lost 6 bases, V lost 11 bases, and 5 bases had no gene match. The CDR3 has 13 residues.

The CDR3 is CASSLPSSGRNEQYF. CDR3 sequence (DNA): TGTGCCAGCAGTTTACCCTCTAGCGGGAGGAACGAGCAGTACTTC. The chain combines TRBV27 with TRBJ2-7; 11 bases match TRBD2. CDR3 length equals 15 residues. The V and J ends lost 2 bases and 5 bases, in that order; junction bases with no gene match: 5. From germline, CDR1 is MNHEY and CDR2 SMNVEV (reference sequence).